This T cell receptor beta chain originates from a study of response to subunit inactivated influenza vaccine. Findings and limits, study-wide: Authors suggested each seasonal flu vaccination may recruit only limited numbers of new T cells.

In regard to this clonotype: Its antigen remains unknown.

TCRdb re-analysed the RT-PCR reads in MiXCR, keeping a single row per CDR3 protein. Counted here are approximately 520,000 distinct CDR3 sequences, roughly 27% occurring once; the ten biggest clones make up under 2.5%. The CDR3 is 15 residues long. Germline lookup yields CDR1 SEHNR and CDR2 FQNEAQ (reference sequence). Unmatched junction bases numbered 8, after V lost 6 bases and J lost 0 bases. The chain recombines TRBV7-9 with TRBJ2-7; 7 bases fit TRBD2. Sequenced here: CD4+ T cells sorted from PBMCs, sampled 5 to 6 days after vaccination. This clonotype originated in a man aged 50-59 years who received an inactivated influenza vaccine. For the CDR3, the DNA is TGTGCCAGCAGGAAGCAGGGCGGGGGCTCCTACGAGCAGTACTTC. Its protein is CASRKQGGGSYEQYF.